The rows below give T cell receptor beta chains drawn from one sample of a study of shared clonotypes between healthy human individuals. Data came from immunoSEQ multiplex PCR; TCRdb stores just in-frame clones and leaves some out. Of millions of clones detected, just under 95% appear once; the ten largest clones hold about 1.1%. Sequenced material: naive CD8+ T cells sorted from blood. The receptors here all came from a man younger than 35 in good health. Both conserved end residues are part of each CDR3. Each record gives: V gene, J gene, D gene, clone size, CDR3 protein, CDR3 DNA. The D gene is left open where the match is weak. Clone size appears in some rows only: once, few, many, or a class for an expanded clone.

V gene: TRBV27; J gene: TRBJ2-5; D gene: TRBD1; clone size: NA; CDR3 protein: CASSPPHGTGDDTQYF; CDR3 DNA: TGTGCCAGCAGTCCACCCCACGGGACAGGGGACGATACCCAGTACTTC
V gene: TRBV21-1; J gene: TRBJ1-1; D gene: NA; clone size: NA; CDR3 protein: CASSLRGTEAFF; CDR3 DNA: TGTGCCAGCAGCCTTCGGGGCACTGAAGCTTTCTTT
V gene: TRBV10-3; J gene: TRBJ2-7; D gene: TRBD2; clone size: NA; CDR3 protein: CAISPLAGWDYEQYF; CDR3 DNA: TGTGCCATCAGCCCACTAGCGGGGTGGGACTACGAGCAGTACTTC
V gene: TRBV5-1; J gene: TRBJ2-7; D gene: TRBD2; clone size: NA; CDR3 protein: CASSFAGGLYEQYF; CDR3 DNA: TGCGCCAGCAGCTTCGCGGGGGGTCTGTACGAGCAGTACTTC
V gene: TRBV5-6; J gene: TRBJ2-5; D gene: TRBD2; clone size: NA; CDR3 protein: CASSGGTSEGGETQYF; CDR3 DNA: TGTGCCAGCAGCGGGGGGACTAGTGAGGGAGGAGAGACCCAGTACTTC
V gene: TRBV2; J gene: TRBJ2-1; D gene: TRBD2; clone size: NA; CDR3 protein: CASRLAGGSAGNEQFF; CDR3 DNA: TGTGCCAGCAGACTAGCGGGAGGATCGGCGGGCAATGAGCAGTTCTTC
V gene: TRBV15; J gene: TRBJ2-2; D gene: TRBD2; clone size: NA; CDR3 protein: CATSRDGGLAGTGELFF; CDR3 DNA: TGTGCCACCAGCAGAGATGGGGGACTAGCGGGCACCGGGGAGCTGTTTTTT
V gene: TRBV4-1; J gene: TRBJ2-7; D gene: TRBD1; clone size: NA; CDR3 protein: CASSQEGTGVNEQYF; CDR3 DNA: TGCGCCAGCAGCCAAGAAGGGACAGGGGTCAACGAGCAGTACTTC
V gene: TRBV29-1; J gene: TRBJ2-2; D gene: NA; clone size: NA; CDR3 protein: CSVEVSGANTGELFF; CDR3 DNA: TGCAGCGTTGAAGTTTCGGGGGCCAACACCGGGGAGCTGTTTTTT
V gene: TRBV9; J gene: TRBJ2-1; D gene: TRBD2; clone size: once; CDR3 protein: CASSGGSGYNEQFF; CDR3 DNA: TGTGCCAGCAGCGGCGGGAGCGGGTACAATGAGCAGTTCTTC
V gene: TRBV4-3; J gene: TRBJ2-7; D gene: TRBD1; clone size: NA; CDR3 protein: CASSAGQGRYEQYF; CDR3 DNA: TGCGCCAGCAGCGCGGGACAGGGGCGCTACGAGCAGTACTTC
V gene: TRBV5-1; J gene: TRBJ2-7; D gene: NA; clone size: once; CDR3 protein: CASSLDPDGLYEQYF; CDR3 DNA: TGCGCCAGCAGCTTGGATCCCGACGGGCTCTACGAGCAGTACTTC
V gene: TRBV18; J gene: TRBJ2-7; D gene: TRBD1; clone size: NA; CDR3 protein: CASSPPTGMTYEQYF; CDR3 DNA: TGTGCCAGCTCACCACCGACAGGGATGACCTACGAGCAGTACTTC
V gene: TRBV5-4; J gene: TRBJ1-1; D gene: NA; clone size: NA; CDR3 protein: CASSLETLNTEAFF; CDR3 DNA: TGTGCCAGCAGCTTAGAGACATTGAACACTGAAGCTTTCTTT
V gene: TRBV19; J gene: TRBJ1-1; D gene: NA; clone size: NA; CDR3 protein: CASSIGPRLNTEAFF; CDR3 DNA: TGTGCCAGTAGTATAGGGCCTAGACTGAACACTGAAGCTTTCTTT
V gene: TRBV4-1; J gene: TRBJ2-7; D gene: NA; clone size: NA; CDR3 protein: CASSQSSVFEQYF; CDR3 DNA: TGCGCCAGCAGCCAGTCTAGCGTTTTCGAGCAGTACTTC
V gene: TRBV2; J gene: TRBJ2-5; D gene: TRBD2; clone size: NA; CDR3 protein: CASSWAEAGGSWETQYF; CDR3 DNA: TGTGCCAGCAGTTGGGCCGAGGCGGGAGGATCGTGGGAGACCCAGTACTTC
V gene: TRBV2; J gene: TRBJ1-5; D gene: TRBD1; clone size: NA; CDR3 protein: CASRATGFSNQPQHF; CDR3 DNA: TGTGCCAGCAGAGCGACAGGGTTTAGCAATCAGCCCCAGCATTTT
V gene: TRBV7-2; J gene: TRBJ1-5; D gene: NA; clone size: once; CDR3 protein: CASSPGTLSNQPQHF; CDR3 DNA: TGTGCCAGCAGCCCCGGGACGCTTAGCAATCAGCCCCAGCATTTT
V gene: TRBV13; J gene: TRBJ2-7; D gene: TRBD2; clone size: NA; CDR3 protein: CASSLGGLAGPYEQYF; CDR3 DNA: TGTGCCAGCAGCTTAGGGGGACTAGCGGGACCCTACGAGCAGTACTTC
V gene: TRBV2; J gene: TRBJ2-7; D gene: NA; clone size: NA; CDR3 protein: CASHSGLYEQYF; CDR3 DNA: TGTGCCAGCCATTCGGGGCTCTACGAGCAGTACTTC
V gene: TRBV28; J gene: TRBJ2-1; D gene: TRBD2; clone size: NA; CDR3 protein: CASSRLAGYNEQFF; CDR3 DNA: TGTGCCAGCTCTAGACTAGCGGGCTACAATGAGCAGTTCTTC
V gene: TRBV28; J gene: TRBJ2-6; D gene: NA; clone size: NA; CDR3 protein: CASSFRVGANVLTF; CDR3 DNA: TGTGCCAGCAGTTTCAGGGTCGGGGCCAACGTCCTGACTTTC
V gene: TRBV7-9; J gene: TRBJ1-1; D gene: NA; clone size: NA; CDR3 protein: CASSLEGAGLNTEAFF; CDR3 DNA: TGTGCCAGCAGCTTAGAAGGGGCCGGGTTGAACACTGAAGCTTTCTTT
V gene: TRBV11-1; J gene: TRBJ1-1; D gene: NA; clone size: NA; CDR3 protein: CASSLDDWGSMNTEAFF; CDR3 DNA: TGTGCCAGCAGCTTAGATGATTGGGGCAGCATGAACACTGAAGCTTTCTTT
V gene: TRBV9; J gene: TRBJ2-1; D gene: NA; clone size: NA; CDR3 protein: CASSHSPGRQKYNEQFF; CDR3 DNA: TGTGCCAGCAGCCACAGCCCGGGCCGTCAGAAGTACAATGAGCAGTTCTTC
V gene: TRBV4-3; J gene: TRBJ1-2; D gene: NA; clone size: NA; CDR3 protein: CASSQDSGLTYGYTF; CDR3 DNA: TGCGCCAGCAGCCAAGACTCCGGACTGACGTATGGCTACACCTTC
V gene: TRBV4-1; J gene: TRBJ2-3; D gene: TRBD2; clone size: NA; CDR3 protein: CASSQSGRATDTQYF; CDR3 DNA: TGCGCCAGCAGCCAAAGCGGGAGGGCAACAGATACGCAGTATTTT
V gene: TRBV18; J gene: TRBJ2-5; D gene: NA; clone size: NA; CDR3 protein: CASSPHYRALATQETQYF; CDR3 DNA: TGTGCCAGCTCACCCCACTACCGGGCCCTAGCCACCCAAGAGACCCAGTACTTC
V gene: TRBV28; J gene: TRBJ2-5; D gene: NA; clone size: NA; CDR3 protein: CASSYPTERQWGSQETQYF; CDR3 DNA: TGTGCCAGCAGTTACCCCACAGAGAGACAATGGGGGTCACAAGAGACCCAGTACTTC
V gene: TRBV7-9; J gene: TRBJ2-7; D gene: NA; clone size: NA; CDR3 protein: CASSRGIYEQYF; CDR3 DNA: TGTGCCAGCAGCCGGGGGATCTACGAGCAGTACTTC
V gene: TRBV7-8; J gene: TRBJ1-3; D gene: NA; clone size: once; CDR3 protein: CASSLLGASGNTIYF; CDR3 DNA: TGTGCCAGCAGCTTACTGGGGGCTAGTGGAAACACCATATATTTT
V gene: TRBV5-6; J gene: TRBJ1-5; D gene: NA; clone size: NA; CDR3 protein: CASSSWDGNQPQHF; CDR3 DNA: TGTGCCAGCAGCTCCTGGGACGGAAATCAGCCCCAGCATTTT
V gene: TRBV6-5; J gene: TRBJ2-2; D gene: NA; clone size: NA; CDR3 protein: CASSYGLRQAGELFF; CDR3 DNA: TGTGCCAGCAGTTACGGTTTGAGGCAAGCCGGGGAGCTGTTTTTT
V gene: TRBV2; J gene: TRBJ2-3; D gene: TRBD2; clone size: NA; CDR3 protein: CASQLAGDWSTDTQYF; CDR3 DNA: TGTGCCAGCCAACTAGCGGGAGATTGGAGCACAGATACGCAGTATTTT
V gene: TRBV30; J gene: TRBJ1-1; D gene: NA; clone size: NA; CDR3 protein: CAWRWGPGLEAFF; CDR3 DNA: TGTGCCTGGAGGTGGGGACCGGGACTGGAAGCTTTCTTT
V gene: TRBV28; J gene: TRBJ2-7; D gene: TRBD1; clone size: NA; CDR3 protein: CASSLGQEPYEQYF; CDR3 DNA: TGTGCCAGCAGTTTGGGACAGGAACCCTACGAGCAGTACTTC
V gene: TRBV4-1; J gene: TRBJ2-5; D gene: NA; clone size: NA; CDR3 protein: CASSQVLGPEETQYF; CDR3 DNA: TGCGCCAGCAGCCAAGTTCTGGGACCAGAAGAGACCCAGTACTTC
V gene: TRBV12-5; J gene: TRBJ2-1; D gene: TRBD2; clone size: NA; CDR3 protein: CASGTTSVSYNEQFF; CDR3 DNA: TGTGCTAGTGGAACCACTAGCGTCTCCTACAATGAGCAGTTCTTC
V gene: TRBV2; J gene: TRBJ2-7; D gene: NA; clone size: NA; CDR3 protein: CASSVGAYEQYF; CDR3 DNA: TGTGCCAGCAGTGTTGGGGCGTACGAGCAGTACTTC